The clone carrying this T cell receptor (beta chain) was counted only a few times. Clones were sequenced by immunoSEQ multiplex PCR, and TCRdb holds only the in-frame ones, with some missing. The table has 45,000 to 60,000 clones, around 90% seen once. The data belong to a study of T cell changes during pregnancy in multiple sclerosis. The V end was cut by 5 bases, the J end by 2 bases, with 13 bases between. Per germline, CDR1 SEHNR and CDR2 FQNEAQ (reference sequence). The CDR3 runs 15 residues. This receptor was identified in a female donor in good health, enrolled as a control in a pregnancy study. The sample here was peripheral blood, taken after pregnancy. V and J are TRBV7-9 and TRBJ2-1; maybe TRBD2 (6 bases). Here the CDR3 reads CASSAPGGPYNEQFF. The CDR3 bases are TGTGCCAGCAGCGCCCCCGGGGGACCCTACAATGAGCAGTTCTTC.